This T cell receptor (beta chain) was profiled in a study of blood T cells in healthy people across ages. Trimming at V came to 4 bases and at J to 0 bases, leaving 6 bases not matched to a gene. The CDR3 extends over 16 amino acids. Germline V gene sequence: CDR1 SGHRS, CDR2 YFSETQ. Together with a sample-barcoded 5' primer, a J-beta primer mix was included in a second PCR lasting roughly 6 to 12 cycles. Each CDR3 protein is one row after TCRdb ran MiXCR on the 5' RACE reads. The repertoire has around 2 million distinct CDR3 sequences, roughly 43% of them found once; the top ten carry 20% to 25%. The material sequenced was blood. The origin of this receptor is a human donor in good health. This chain uses TRBV5-1 with TRBJ2-4; TRBD1 aligns across 8 bases. This CDR3 reads CASSVGTGLAKNIQYF. DNA for the CDR3: TGCGCCAGCAGCGTGGGGACAGGCTTAGCCAAAAACATTCAGTACTTC.